Listed here are 11 T cell receptor beta chains from one sample, sequenced in a study of Graves' ophthalmopathy and Graves' hyperthyroidism. The sequenced template was RNA, covering the TCR beta CDR3 region. HTBI-primed first-round RT-PCR preceded second-round multiplex PCR. In TCRdb, the multiplex PCR reads were re-called with MiXCR into one record per CDR3 protein. The sample holds about 500,000 distinct CDR3 sequences, roughly 39% seen once. Sequencing was carried out using peripheral blood or thyroid tissue (not recorded which). The receptor set was obtained from an adult man with Graves' hyperthyroidism.

This sequence joins TRBV5-1 and TRBJ1-1; maybe TRBD1 (6 bases). The CDR3 runs 15 residues. Deletions cut 2 bases from V and 2 bases from J, with 13 bases between. Looked up from germline, CDR1 is SGHRS and CDR2 is YFSETQ. In DNA form, the CDR3 reads TGCGCCAGCAGCTTAGACGGACAGATTAACACTGAAGCTTTCTTT. Translated: CASSLDGQINTEAFF.

This clonotype was counted many times. The chain employs TRBV2 and TRBJ2-7; no clear D gene. CDR3 length: 14 amino acids. Trimming pared 1 base from V and 2 bases from J, leaving 9 bases between. Germline CDR1 and CDR2: SNHLY and FYNNEI. The CDR3 bases are TGTGCCAGCAGTGAAGGCGGTGTTACCTACGAGCAGTACTTC. It yields the protein CASSEGGVTYEQYF.

V is TRBV7-9 and J is TRBJ1-2, with D possibly being TRBD1 (5 bases). The CDR3 is 14 residues long. Trimming left V 3 bases short and J 10 bases short, with 18 bases between. Germline V gene data show CDR1 as SEHNR and CDR2 as FQNEAQ (reference sequence). The CDR3 here is CASSLEVVQGIYTF. CDR3 DNA: TGTGCCAGCAGCTTGGAGGTGGTGCAGGGTATCTACACCTTC.

This clonotype has a count of ten or more. The chain couples TRBV5-4 to TRBJ2-7, with 7 nucleotides matching TRBD1. Germline trimming cut 3 bases from V and 5 bases from J; bases unmatched to any gene: 14. The CDR3 extends over 16 amino acids. Germline values: CDR1 SGHNT, CDR2 YYREEE (reference sequence). CDR3 in amino acids: CASSSDRALRTHEQYF. The CDR3 nucleotides read TGTGCCAGCAGCTCTGACAGGGCCTTGCGTACCCACGAGCAGTACTTC. Drawing the rest from reference TRBV5-4 and TRBJ2-7, the complete variable domain is ETGVTQSPTHLIKTRGQQVTLRCSSQSGHNTVSWYQQALGQGPQFIFQYYREEENGRGNFPPRFSGLQFPNYSSELNVNALELDDSALYLCASSSDRALRTHEQYFGPGTRLTVT.

This clonotype was seen repeatedly, ten times or more. CDR3 sequence: CASSLARSTNGYTF. The CDR3, as DNA: TGTGCCAGCAGTTTAGCCCGTTCGACAAATGGCTACACCTTC. The chain couples TRBV12-3 or TRBV12-4 to TRBJ1-2; D is uncertain. The CDR3 extends over 14 amino acids. V was cut by 0 bases and J by 6 bases, with 11 bases left in between.

This clonotype showed up many times. The rearrangement uses TRBV2 and TRBJ2-7, with a weak D call TRBD1 (5 bases). The germline CDR1 and CDR2 sequences are SNHLY and FYNNEI. V was cut by 1 base and J by 4 bases, with 5 bases left in between. CDR3 length equals 12 residues. CDR3 bases: TGTGCCAGCAGTGAAGACAGGTACGAGCAGTACTTC. It codes for CASSEDRYEQYF.

Ten or more counts support this clonotype. The gene calls are TRBV12-3 or TRBV12-4 and TRBJ1-6; tentatively, D is TRBD1 (6 bases). This CDR3 is 14 amino acids long. Trimming left V 3 bases short and J 7 bases short, with 10 bases between. CDR3 in amino acids: CASSFGGANSPLHF. The CDR3 bases are TGTGCCAGCAGTTTCGGGGGGGCCAATTCACCCCTCCACTTT.

This clonotype was observed once. This CDR3 reads CASSSTGRVDGYTF. The CDR3 DNA is TGTGCCAGCAGTTCGACAGGTCGCGTCGATGGCTACACCTTC. The chain employs TRBV7-9 and TRBJ1-2, with a weak D call TRBD1 (6 bases). The V end lost 6 bases, the J end lost 6 bases, and 17 bases lay between the germline ends. The CDR3 is 14 residues long. CDR1 is SEHNR and CDR2 is FQNEAQ in the germline V gene (reference sequence).

The table lists this clonotype with many counts. The chain links TRBV6-2 or TRBV6-3 to TRBJ1-5, with D hard to call. The length of the CDR3 is 14 residues. Germline V gene lookup returns CDR1 MNHEY and CDR2 SVGEGT. The V end lost 7 bases, the J end lost 3 bases, and 13 bases lay between the germline ends. CDR3 residues: CASMRERINQPQHF. The CDR3 DNA reads as TGTGCCAGCATGCGGGAGAGGATCAATCAGCCCCAGCATTTT.

This clonotype came up many times. The J gene is TRBJ1-6, the V gene TRBV4-1; D perhaps matches TRBD1 (6 bases). Germline CDR1 is MGHRA and CDR2 is YSYEKL. This CDR3 contains 13 residues. Trimming left V 3 bases short and J 14 bases short, with 14 bases between. The CDR3 DNA reads as TGCGCCAGCAGCCAGCTACAGGGATCGGCCCTCCACTTT. It encodes CASSQLQGSALHF.

The chain is built from TRBV10-1 and TRBJ1-2; 7 nucleotides line up with TRBD1. Germline trimming cut 5 bases from V and 4 bases from J; bases unmatched to any gene: 4. Per the germline V gene, CDR1 is WNHNN and CDR2 is SYGVQD (reference sequence). The CDR3 spans 13 residues. The CDR3 is CASSPQGIYGYTF. In DNA, the CDR3 is TGCGCCAGCAGTCCACAGGGGATCTATGGCTACACCTTC.